This entry lists 5 T cell receptor beta chains sequenced from one sample in a study of blood T cell repertoires in COVID-19. Sequenced by immunoSEQ multiplex PCR; TCRdb stores in-frame clones only, minus some. The sample gives 250,000 to 350,000 clones, roughly 87% of which show up once; 2% to 2.5% is in the top ten. The sequencing sample was made of peripheral blood. These TCRs come from a woman in her forties or fifties who had recovered from COVID-19.

This clone was detected only once. V and J are TRBV9 and TRBJ2-1, with a weak D call TRBD1 (5 bases). This CDR3 has 12 residues. CDR1 and CDR2 from the germline V gene are SGDLS and YYNGEE. V lost 4 bases and J 9 bases, leaving 11 bases between the germline ends. The CDR3 DNA is TGTGCCAGCAGCCCCCAGGGTACTGAGCAGTTCTTC. Encoded protein: CASSPQGTEQFF.

This CDR3 is CASSLPGPDTQYF. The CDR3 coding sequence is TGTGCCAGCAGTTTACCAGGGCCAGATACGCAGTATTTT. The V gene is TRBV28, the J gene TRBJ2-3, with D maybe TRBD1 (5 bases). Trimming removed 2 bases from V and 4 bases from J, with 7 bases in between. This CDR3 contains 13 residues. Germline values: CDR1 MDHEN, CDR2 SYDVKM.

The chain employs TRBV28 and TRBJ1-2; 8 bases agree with TRBD1. The trim removed 5 bases at V and 7 bases at J, leaving 12 bases unmatched. CDR1 and CDR2 from the germline V gene are MDHEN and SYDVKM. The CDR3 covers 15 residues. The CDR3 DNA reads TGTGCCAGCAGTATACTCAGGGGGCGCGGTGGTGGCTACACCTTC. Protein: CASSILRGRGGGYTF.

This clone occurred a few times. The chain employs TRBV28 and TRBJ2-1; 8 bases agree with TRBD2. Per germline, CDR1 MDHEN and CDR2 SYDVKM. The ends lost 6 bases at V and 6 bases at J; junction bases unmatched: 19. This CDR3 is 18 amino acids long. CDR3 in DNA: TGTGCCAGCAGCTCCCTCTCCATCCTAGCGGGCGTTCGCAATGAGCAGTTCTTC. Translation: CASSSLSILAGVRNEQFF.

The V and J genes are TRBV10-3 and TRBJ2-3; 8 nucleotides match TRBD1. Germline CDR1 and CDR2: ENHRY and SYGVKD. V lost 9 bases to trimming and J lost 4 bases; unmatched junction nucleotides: 15. This CDR3 region has 16 residues. The CDR3: CAIRARLTGGSDTQYF. CDR3 sequence (DNA): TGTGCCATAAGGGCCCGACTTACAGGGGGGTCAGATACGCAGTATTTT.